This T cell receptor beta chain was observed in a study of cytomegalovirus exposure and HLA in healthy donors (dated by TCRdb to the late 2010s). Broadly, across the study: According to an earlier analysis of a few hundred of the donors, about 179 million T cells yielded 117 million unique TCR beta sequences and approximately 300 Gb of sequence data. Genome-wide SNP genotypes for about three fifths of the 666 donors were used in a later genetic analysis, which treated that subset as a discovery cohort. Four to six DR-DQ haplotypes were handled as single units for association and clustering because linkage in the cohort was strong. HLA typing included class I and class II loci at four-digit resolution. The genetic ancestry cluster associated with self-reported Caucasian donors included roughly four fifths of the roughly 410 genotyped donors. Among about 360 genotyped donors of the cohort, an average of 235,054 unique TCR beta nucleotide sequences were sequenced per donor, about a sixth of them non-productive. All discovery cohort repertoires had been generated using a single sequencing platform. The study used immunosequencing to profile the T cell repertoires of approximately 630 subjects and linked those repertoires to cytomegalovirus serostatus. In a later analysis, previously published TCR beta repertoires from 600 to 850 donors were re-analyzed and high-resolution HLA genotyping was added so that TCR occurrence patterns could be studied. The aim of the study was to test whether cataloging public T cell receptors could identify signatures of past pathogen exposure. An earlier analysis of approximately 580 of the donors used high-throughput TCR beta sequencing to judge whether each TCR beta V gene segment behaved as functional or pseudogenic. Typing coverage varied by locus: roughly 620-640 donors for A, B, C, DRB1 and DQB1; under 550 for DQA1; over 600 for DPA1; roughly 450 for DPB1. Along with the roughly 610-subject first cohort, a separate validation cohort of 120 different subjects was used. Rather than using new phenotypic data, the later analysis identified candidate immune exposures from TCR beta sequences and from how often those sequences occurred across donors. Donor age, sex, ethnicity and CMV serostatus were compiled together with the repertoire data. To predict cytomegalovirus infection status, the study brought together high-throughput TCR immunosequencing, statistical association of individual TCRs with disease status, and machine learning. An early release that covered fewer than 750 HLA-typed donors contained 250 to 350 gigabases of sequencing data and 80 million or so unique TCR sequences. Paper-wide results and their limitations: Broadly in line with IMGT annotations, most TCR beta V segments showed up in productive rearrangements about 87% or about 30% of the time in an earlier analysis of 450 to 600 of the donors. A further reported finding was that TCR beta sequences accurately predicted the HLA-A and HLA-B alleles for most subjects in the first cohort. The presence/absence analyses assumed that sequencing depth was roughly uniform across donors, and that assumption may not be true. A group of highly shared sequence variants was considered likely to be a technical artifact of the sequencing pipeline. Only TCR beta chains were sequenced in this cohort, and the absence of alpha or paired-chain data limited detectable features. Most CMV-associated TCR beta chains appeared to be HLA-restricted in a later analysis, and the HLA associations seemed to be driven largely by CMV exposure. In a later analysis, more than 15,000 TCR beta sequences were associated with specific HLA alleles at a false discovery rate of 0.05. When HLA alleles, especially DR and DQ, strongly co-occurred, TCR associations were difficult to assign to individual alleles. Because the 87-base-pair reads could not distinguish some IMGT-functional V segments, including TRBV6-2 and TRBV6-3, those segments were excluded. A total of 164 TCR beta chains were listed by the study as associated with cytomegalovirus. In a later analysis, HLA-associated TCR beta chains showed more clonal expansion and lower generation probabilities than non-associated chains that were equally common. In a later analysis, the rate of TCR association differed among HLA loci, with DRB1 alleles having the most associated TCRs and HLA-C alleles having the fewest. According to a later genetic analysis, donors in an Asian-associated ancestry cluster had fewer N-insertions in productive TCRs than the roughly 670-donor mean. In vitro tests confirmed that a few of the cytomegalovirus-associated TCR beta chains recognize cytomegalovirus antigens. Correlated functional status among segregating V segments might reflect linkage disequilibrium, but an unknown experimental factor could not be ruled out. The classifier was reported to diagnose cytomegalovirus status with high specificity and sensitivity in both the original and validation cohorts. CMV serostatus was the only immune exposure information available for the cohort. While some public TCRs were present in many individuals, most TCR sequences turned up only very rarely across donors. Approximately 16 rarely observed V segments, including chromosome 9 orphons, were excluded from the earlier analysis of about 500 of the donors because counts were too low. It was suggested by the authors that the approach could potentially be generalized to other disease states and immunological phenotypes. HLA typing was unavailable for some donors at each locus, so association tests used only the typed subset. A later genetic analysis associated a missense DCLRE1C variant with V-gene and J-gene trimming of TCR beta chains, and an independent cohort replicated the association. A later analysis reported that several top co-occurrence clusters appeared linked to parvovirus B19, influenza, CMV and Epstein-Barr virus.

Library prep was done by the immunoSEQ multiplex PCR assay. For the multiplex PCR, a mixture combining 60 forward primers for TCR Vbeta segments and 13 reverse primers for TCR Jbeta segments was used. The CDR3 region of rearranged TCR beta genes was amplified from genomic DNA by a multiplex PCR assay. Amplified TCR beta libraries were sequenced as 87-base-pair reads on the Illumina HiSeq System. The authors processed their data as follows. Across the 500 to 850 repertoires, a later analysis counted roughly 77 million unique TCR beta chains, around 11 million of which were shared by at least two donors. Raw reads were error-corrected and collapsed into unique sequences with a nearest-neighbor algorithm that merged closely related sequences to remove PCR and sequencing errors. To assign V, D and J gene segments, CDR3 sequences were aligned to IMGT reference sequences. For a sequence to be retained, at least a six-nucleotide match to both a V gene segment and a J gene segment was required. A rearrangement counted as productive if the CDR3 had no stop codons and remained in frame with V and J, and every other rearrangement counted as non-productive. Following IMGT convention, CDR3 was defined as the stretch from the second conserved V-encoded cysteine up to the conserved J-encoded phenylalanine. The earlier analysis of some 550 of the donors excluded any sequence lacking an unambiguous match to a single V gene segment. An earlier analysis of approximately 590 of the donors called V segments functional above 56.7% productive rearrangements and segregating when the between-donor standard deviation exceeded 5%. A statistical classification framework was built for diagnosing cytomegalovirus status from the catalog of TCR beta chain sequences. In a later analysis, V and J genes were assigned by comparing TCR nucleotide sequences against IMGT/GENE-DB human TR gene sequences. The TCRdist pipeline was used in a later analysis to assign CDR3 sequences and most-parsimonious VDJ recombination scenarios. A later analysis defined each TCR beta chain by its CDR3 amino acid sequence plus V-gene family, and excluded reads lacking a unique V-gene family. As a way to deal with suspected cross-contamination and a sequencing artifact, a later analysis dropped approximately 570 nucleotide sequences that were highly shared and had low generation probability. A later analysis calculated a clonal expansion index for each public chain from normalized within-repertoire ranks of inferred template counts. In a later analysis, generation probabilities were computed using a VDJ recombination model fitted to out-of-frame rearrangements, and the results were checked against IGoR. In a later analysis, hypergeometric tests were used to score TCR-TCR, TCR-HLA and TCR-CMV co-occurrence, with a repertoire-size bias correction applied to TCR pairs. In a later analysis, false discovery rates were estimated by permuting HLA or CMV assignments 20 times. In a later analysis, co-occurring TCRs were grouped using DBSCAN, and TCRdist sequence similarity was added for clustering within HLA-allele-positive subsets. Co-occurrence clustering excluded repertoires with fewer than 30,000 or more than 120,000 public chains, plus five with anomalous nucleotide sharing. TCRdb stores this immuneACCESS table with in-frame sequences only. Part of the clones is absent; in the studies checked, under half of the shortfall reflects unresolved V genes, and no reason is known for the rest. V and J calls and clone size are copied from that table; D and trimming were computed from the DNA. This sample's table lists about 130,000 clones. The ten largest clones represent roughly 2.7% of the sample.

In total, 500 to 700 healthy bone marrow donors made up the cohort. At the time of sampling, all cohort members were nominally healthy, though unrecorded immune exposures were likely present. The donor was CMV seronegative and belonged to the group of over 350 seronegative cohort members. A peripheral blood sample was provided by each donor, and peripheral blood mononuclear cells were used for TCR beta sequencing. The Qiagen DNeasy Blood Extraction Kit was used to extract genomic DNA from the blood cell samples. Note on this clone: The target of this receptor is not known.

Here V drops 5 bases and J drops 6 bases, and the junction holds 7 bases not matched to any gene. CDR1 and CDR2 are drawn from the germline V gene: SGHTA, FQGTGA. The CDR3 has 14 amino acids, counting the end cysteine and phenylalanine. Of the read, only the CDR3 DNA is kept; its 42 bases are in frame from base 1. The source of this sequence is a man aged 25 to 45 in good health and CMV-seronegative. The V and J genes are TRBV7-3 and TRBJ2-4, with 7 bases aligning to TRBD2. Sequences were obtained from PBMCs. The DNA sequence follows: TGTGCCAGCAGCCCAGCGGGAATCGGAAACATTCAGTACTTC. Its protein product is CASSPAGIGNIQYF.